Sequencing of this T cell receptor beta chain was carried out in a study of Ad26.COV2.S vaccination and SARS-CoV-2 variants. Germline assignment: CDR1 LGHNT and CDR2 FRNRAP. Deletions cut 7 bases from V and 4 bases from J, with 11 bases between. CDR3 size: 14 residues. Regarding the study as a whole: The authors reported substantial breadth in spike-specific CD8+ and CD4+ T cell responses after vaccination. Vaccine recipients showed a spike-specific TCR breadth that was higher than in placebo recipients. Possibly, TCR breadth and depth analyses underestimated total T cell responses. Vaccinated and placebo-treated recipients had similar non-spike TCR breadth.

Note on this clone: As yet, its antigen is unknown.

Using immunoSEQ multiplex PCR, the repertoire was profiled, and TCRdb retains in-frame clones only, with some absent. The table shows around 100,000 clones, with 80% occurring only once. The J gene is TRBJ1-6, the V gene TRBV12-5; D gene uncertain. The sequence derives from a human donor who had recovered from COVID-19. Sequenced material: peripheral blood, taken after recovery from COVID-19. CDR3 protein: CASALRDYNSPLHF. CDR3 sequence (DNA): TGTGCTAGTGCTCTCAGAGATTATAATTCACCCCTCCACTTT.